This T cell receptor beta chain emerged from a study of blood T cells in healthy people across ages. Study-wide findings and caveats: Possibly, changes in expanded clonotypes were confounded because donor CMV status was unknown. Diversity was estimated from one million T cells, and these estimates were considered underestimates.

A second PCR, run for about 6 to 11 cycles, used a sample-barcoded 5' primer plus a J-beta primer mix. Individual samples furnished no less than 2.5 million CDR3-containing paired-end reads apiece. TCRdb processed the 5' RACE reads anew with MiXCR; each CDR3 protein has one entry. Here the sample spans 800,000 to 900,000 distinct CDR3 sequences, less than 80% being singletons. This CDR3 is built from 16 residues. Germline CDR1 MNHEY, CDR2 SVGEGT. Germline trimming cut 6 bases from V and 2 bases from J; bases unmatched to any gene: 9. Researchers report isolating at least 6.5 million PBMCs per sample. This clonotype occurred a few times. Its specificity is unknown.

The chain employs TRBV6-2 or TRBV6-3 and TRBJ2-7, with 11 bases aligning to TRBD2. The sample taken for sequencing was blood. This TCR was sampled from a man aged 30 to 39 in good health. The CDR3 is CASRLAGGLQPYEQYF. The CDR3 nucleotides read TGTGCCAGCAGGCTAGCGGGGGGACTACAACCCTACGAGCAGTACTTC.